This T cell receptor (beta chain) was observed in a study of shared clonotypes between healthy human individuals. Across the study: Each donor's CD4 naive and CD4 memory cells filled three plates apiece, CD8 naive two, and CD8 memory one.

As for this clone: Its antigen is not identified.

Study results and limitations: A handful of donors showed sharing of approximately 5% of naive CD4 clonotypes.

V was pared by 0 bases and J by 2 bases, with 12 bases of the junction left unmatched. The germline CDR1 and CDR2 sequences are SGHNT and YYREEE (reference sequence). This CDR3 is built from 18 residues. TCRdb's table, derived via immunoSEQ multiplex PCR, lists solely in-frame clones and lacks some. The table records 2 million to 2.5 million clones, approximately 93% of them present only once. This sequence was found in a man aged 18-30 years in good health. Some clones in this sample may be carry-over from other donors' samples. J is TRBJ1-1 and V is TRBV5-4; 8 bases align to TRBD1. The sequenced sample consisted of naive CD4+ T cells from PBMCs. The subset was: CD45RA+ positively selected. As DNA, the CDR3 is TGTGCCAGCAGCTTGGCCCCGACAGGGGTAGGGGCAAACACTGAAGCTTTCTTT. Residues: CASSLAPTGVGANTEAFF.